This is a list of T cell receptor beta chains from one sample in a study of cytomegalovirus exposure and HLA in healthy donors. Only in-frame clones appear in the TCRdb table, and some are missing; sequencing was by immunoSEQ multiplex PCR. The sample shows about 82,000 clones, approximately 81% of them seen only once. Sequenced: PBMCs. The origin of the receptors is a woman in her fifties or sixties in good health and CMV-seropositive. CDR3s include the opening cysteine and the closing phenylalanine or tryptophan. A D gene is named only where the DNA matches it firmly. For some rows the clone size is stated as once, few or many, or as a class when expanded; others skip it.

j_gene	v_gene	abundance	d_gene	CDR3aa	CDR3nt
TRBJ2-4	TRBV5-6	few	NA	CASSWGGQGNIQYF	TGTGCCAGCAGCTGGGGGGGGCAGGGTAACATTCAGTACTTC
TRBJ2-2	TRBV6-6	few	NA	CASSQTNTGELFF	TGTGCCAGCAGTCAAACGAACACCGGGGAGCTGTTTTTT
TRBJ1-2	TRBV27	NA	NA	CASSFARNYGYTF	TGTGCCAGCAGTTTCGCCCGGAACTATGGCTACACCTTC
TRBJ2-3	TRBV9	NA	TRBD2	CASSVGLAGERDTQYF	TGTGCCAGCAGCGTAGGACTAGCGGGAGAGAGGGATACGCAGTATTTT
TRBJ2-7	TRBV5-1	NA	NA	CASNREGVDEQYF	TGCGCCAGCAATCGCGAGGGCGTCGACGAGCAGTACTTC
TRBJ2-3	TRBV7-2	NA	NA	CASSLLSRGTDTQYF	TGTGCCAGCAGCTTACTCTCGCGGGGCACAGATACGCAGTATTTT
TRBJ2-5	TRBV15	NA	TRBD1	CATSRGPTGKEETQYF	TGTGCCACCAGCAGAGGCCCGACAGGGAAAGAAGAGACCCAGTACTTC
TRBJ2-7	TRBV4-1	NA	TRBD1	CASSQTGEVPYF	TGCGCCAGCAGCCAAACAGGGGAAGTTCCGTACTTC
TRBJ2-7	TRBV11-3	few	TRBD1	CASSLAPGQGVYNYEQYF	TGTGCCAGCAGCTTAGCTCCGGGACAGGGCGTCTACAACTACGAGCAGTACTTC
TRBJ2-7	TRBV30	NA	NA	CAWSVRGVDEQYF	TGTGCCTGGAGTGTCCGGGGTGTGGACGAGCAGTACTTC
TRBJ2-7	TRBV27	NA	TRBD2	CASRRGGEQYF	TGTGCCAGCAGACGGGGGGGAGAGCAGTACTTC
TRBJ2-7	TRBV6-5	NA	TRBD2	CASSSTSGRVYEQYF	TGTGCCAGCAGTTCAACTAGCGGGAGGGTCTACGAGCAGTACTTC
TRBJ2-7	TRBV7-9	NA	TRBD1	CASSSTGGRDEQYF	TGTGCCAGCAGCTCGACAGGGGGCCGCGACGAGCAGTACTTC
TRBJ1-1	TRBV18	NA	NA	CASSPLRQGLDTEAFF	TGTGCCAGCTCACCACTAAGGCAGGGGTTGGACACTGAAGCTTTCTTT
TRBJ2-7	TRBV7-9	once	TRBD2	CASSLGLAVTYEQYF	TGTGCCAGCAGCTTAGGACTAGCTGTCACCTACGAGCAGTACTTC
TRBJ2-7	TRBV11-3	NA	TRBD2	CASSSRVAGGPYEQYF	TGTGCCAGCAGCTCCAGGGTAGCGGGAGGACCCTACGAGCAGTACTTC
TRBJ1-6	TRBV6-5	NA	NA	CASSYTGSNSPLHF	TGTGCCAGCAGTTACACAGGTTCTAATTCACCCCTCCACTTT
TRBJ2-1	TRBV6-5	NA	NA	CASSYSGPHNEQFF	TGTGCCAGCAGTTACTCTGGGCCTCACAATGAGCAGTTCTTC
TRBJ2-4	TRBV6-6	NA	NA	CASSPTGGGAWDIQYF	TGTGCCAGCAGCCCCACAGGGGGGGGAGCCTGGGACATTCAGTACTTC
TRBJ2-1	TRBV11-3	NA	TRBD2	CASSFLGGTNSYNEQFF	TGTGCCAGCAGCTTCCTGGGTGGGACTAACTCCTACAATGAGCAGTTCTTC
TRBJ2-7	TRBV19	few	NA	CASSLGTSPGEQYF	TGTGCCAGTAGCCTCGGGACTTCTCCGGGGGAGCAGTACTTC
TRBJ2-1	TRBV2	NA	TRBD2	CASTLDSGSAYNEQFF	TGTGCCAGCACCCTGGATAGCGGGAGCGCCTACAATGAGCAGTTCTTC
TRBJ2-2	TRBV28	NA	TRBD2	CATKGLAVGELFF	TGTGCCACCAAGGGACTAGCGGTCGGGGAGCTGTTTTTT
TRBJ1-2	TRBV6-1	once	NA	CASSHRDFGYTF	TGTGCCAGCAGTCACCGGGACTTTGGCTACACCTTC
TRBJ1-2	TRBV7-2	NA	TRBD1	CASSQGQGNGYTF	TGTGCCAGCAGCCAGGGACAGGGGAATGGCTACACCTTC
TRBJ1-2	TRBV6-6	NA	NA	CASSYPSGLYGYTF	TGTGCCAGCAGTTACCCCTCGGGACTATATGGCTACACCTTC
TRBJ2-7	TRBV30	NA	TRBD1	CAWGKGTGGEQYF	TGTGCCTGGGGTAAGGGGACAGGGGGTGAGCAGTACTTC
TRBJ2-1	TRBV5-4	NA	TRBD2	CASNPRTSGYNEQFF	TGTGCCAGCAACCCTCGGACTAGCGGATACAATGAGCAGTTCTTC